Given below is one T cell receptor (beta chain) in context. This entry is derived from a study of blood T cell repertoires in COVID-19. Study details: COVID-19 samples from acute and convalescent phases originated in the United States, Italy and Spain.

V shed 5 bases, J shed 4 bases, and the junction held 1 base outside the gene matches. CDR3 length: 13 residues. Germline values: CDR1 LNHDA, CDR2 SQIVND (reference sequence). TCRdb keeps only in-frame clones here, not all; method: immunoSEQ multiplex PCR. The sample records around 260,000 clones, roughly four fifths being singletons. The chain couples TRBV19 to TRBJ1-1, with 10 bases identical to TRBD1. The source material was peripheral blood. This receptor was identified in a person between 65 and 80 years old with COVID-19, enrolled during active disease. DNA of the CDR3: TGTGCCAGTAGTTGGGACAGGGGCACTGAAGCTTTCTTT. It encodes CASSWDRGTEAFF. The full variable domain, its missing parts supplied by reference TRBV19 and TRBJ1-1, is DGGITQSPKYLFRKEGQNVTLSCEQNLNHDAMYWYRQDPGQGLRLIYYSQIVNDFQKGDIAEGYSVSREKKESFPLTVTSAQKNPTAFYLCASSWDRGTEAFFGQGTRLTVV.